The 18 T cell receptor beta chains below were found in one sample sequenced in a study of regulatory T cells in long-lasting Graves disease. Researchers made TCR beta libraries by using iRepertoire HTBI primers and running Arm-PCR on CDR3 regions. TCRdb re-called the multiplex PCR reads through MiXCR, storing one row per CDR3 protein. The sample contains approximately 440,000 distinct CDR3 sequences, 15% to 20% of which appear only once. Regarding time point: newly diagnosed GD, antithyroid drugs for less than 3 months. After RNA was extracted from PBMCs, the TCR library was made from it. In addition, the sample was reused for a study of T cells in Graves' hyperthyroidism and ophthalmopathy.

The source was peripheral blood mononuclear cells (PBMCs), collected at new diagnosis, from a patient treated with antithyroid drugs. The receptor source for this set is a man in his forties or fifties with Graves disease.

This clonotype has at least ten counts. The chain is built from TRBV2 and TRBJ2-1; D is possibly TRBD1 or TRBD2 (6 bases each). The germline V gene encodes CDR1 SNHLY and CDR2 FYNNEI. The CDR3 consists of 18 residues. Between the trimmed V and J ends, which lost 3 bases and 8 bases, there was a span of 26 bases. CDR3: CASSERGVVGKGGHEQFF. CDR3 nucleotides: TGTGCCAGCAGTGAGAGGGGGGTCGTGGGGAAAGGCGGCCATGAGCAGTTCTTC.

This clonotype was detected many times. The rearrangement links TRBV18 to TRBJ2-1; D gene ambiguous. Looked up from germline, CDR1 is KGHSH and CDR2 is LQKENI. This CDR3 region has 14 residues. V dropped 3 bases and J dropped 5 bases, with 11 bases sitting between them. CDR3 sequence (DNA): TGTGCCAGCTCACCTGATTGGGGAAACAATGAGCAGTTCTTC. Residues: CASSPDWGNNEQFF.

This clonotype was seen a handful of times. The J gene is TRBJ1-3, the V gene TRBV6-1; 7 bases map to TRBD1. After removal of 2 bases from V and 0 bases from J, the junction contained 4 bases not matched to a gene. Looked up from germline, CDR1 is MNHNS and CDR2 is SASEGT. The CDR3 is made up of 16 amino acids. The CDR3 spells CASSESQGVSGNTIYF. CDR3 in DNA: TGTGCCAGCAGTGAAAGCCAGGGGGTCTCTGGAAACACCATATATTTT.

This clonotype was detected ten times or more. The rearrangement links TRBV3-1 to TRBJ1-5; TRBD1 is a possible D gene (6 bases). Trimming shortened V by 1 base and J by 6 bases, and 13 bases separated the two germline ends. This CDR3 spans 15 amino acids. The germline V gene encodes CDR1 LGHDT and CDR2 YNNKEL (reference sequence). This CDR3 is CASSQGVGRGQPQHF. CDR3 nucleotides: TGTGCCAGCAGCCAAGGCGTGGGCAGGGGTCAGCCCCAGCATTTT.

This clonotype turned up a few times. The CDR3 reads CSAFHRDKATYEQYF. The DNA of the CDR3 is TGCAGTGCTTTCCACCGGGACAAGGCCACCTACGAGCAGTACTTC. J is TRBJ2-7 and V is TRBV20-1; D is perhaps TRBD1 (6 bases). This CDR3 has 15 amino acids. CDR1 and CDR2 (germline): DFQATT, SNEGSKA (reference sequence). V was trimmed by 5 bases and J by 2 bases, leaving 19 bases between them.

This clonotype was counted ten times or more. The chain joins TRBV14 to TRBJ2-1; the D is unclear. Germline V lookup: CDR1 SGHDN, CDR2 FVKESK. This CDR3 has 12 residues. Trimming removed 1 base at V and 9 bases at J, with 7 bases between. The CDR3 loop is CASSQVFPEQFF. DNA of the CDR3: TGTGCCAGCAGCCAAGTTTTTCCTGAGCAGTTCTTC.

There are many counts of this clonotype. The genes are TRBV18 and TRBJ2-3; possibly TRBD2 for D (5 bases). The germline V and J ends were trimmed by 8 bases and 3 bases, with 12 bases remaining between them. CDR3 length: 13 amino acids. Per the germline V gene, CDR1 is KGHSH and CDR2 is LQKENI. The CDR3 DNA reads TGTGCCAGCAGCCCGAGGGAGACAGATACGCAGTATTTT. This gives the protein CASSPRETDTQYF.

This clonotype was found many times. The rearrangement uses TRBV28 and TRBJ2-7; TRBD1 matches at 10 bases. The CDR3 has 16 residues. Germline assignment: CDR1 MDHEN and CDR2 SYDVKM. V lost 5 bases to trimming and J lost 3 bases; unmatched junction nucleotides: 10. Here the CDR3 reads CASSQLPGQGNYEQYF. The CDR3, as DNA: TGTGCCAGCAGTCAATTACCGGGACAGGGGAACTACGAGCAGTACTTC.

The V and J genes are TRBV6-1 and TRBJ1-5; D uncertain. The germline V and J ends were trimmed by 3 bases and 2 bases, with 14 bases remaining between them. The CDR3 totals 16 residues. Looked up from germline, CDR1 is MNHNS and CDR2 is SASEGT. In DNA form, the CDR3 reads TGTGCCAGCAGTGAGGATTGGAATTCGGGCAATCAGCCCCAGCATTTT. Protein sequence: CASSEDWNSGNQPQHF.

This clonotype was counted at least ten times. The V call is TRBV20-1, the J call TRBJ2-2, with 9 bases aligning to TRBD2. The CDR3 covers 16 residues. J lost 8 bases, V lost 2 bases, and 12 bases had no gene match. CDR1 DFQATT and CDR2 SNEGSKA come from the germline V gene (reference sequence). The CDR3 here is CSARKRGLALGGELFF. CDR3 in DNA: TGCAGTGCTAGAAAGCGGGGACTAGCTTTGGGAGGGGAGCTGTTTTTT.

The rearrangement links TRBV20-1 to TRBJ2-2, with 7 bases matching TRBD1. CDR1 is DFQATT and CDR2 is SNEGSKA in the germline V gene (reference sequence). V was clipped by 1 base and J by 1 base; unmatched bases: 3. This CDR3 is built from 15 residues. CDR3 protein: CSARGDSLNTGELFF. In DNA, the CDR3 is TGCAGTGCTAGAGGGGACAGCCTGAACACCGGGGAGCTGTTTTTT.

This clonotype was counted ten times or more. The J gene is TRBJ2-1, the V gene TRBV20-1, with 10 nucleotides matching TRBD2. Germline-derived CDR1 and CDR2 are DFQATT and SNEGSKA (reference sequence). Trimming took 6 bases from V and 8 from J; bases not matched to a gene: 10. This CDR3 comprises 14 residues. The CDR3 coding sequence is TGCAGTGCCAGAAGCGGGAGGGCCGTCTATGAGCAGTTCTTC. Protein sequence: CSARSGRAVYEQFF.

This clonotype was counted a single time. A much larger clone differs from this one at a single base, so this may be a read error. The CDR3 is CATSEPSQETQFF. The CDR3 region has the DNA TGTGCCACCAGTGAACCATCCCAAGAGACCCAGTTCTTC. The V gene is TRBV24-1, the J gene TRBJ2-5; D is undetermined. The end of the DNA fits TRBJ2-1 better, so the J call may be wrong. Germline CDR1 is KGHDR and CDR2 is SFDVKD. The CDR3 has 13 amino acids.

This clonotype has a count of ten or more. J is TRBJ2-1 and V is TRBV10-3, with a possible D match to TRBD1 (6 bases). Looked up from germline, CDR1 is ENHRY and CDR2 is SYGVKD. This CDR3 spans 14 amino acids. Trimming cost V 6 bases and J 5 bases, with 14 bases left between them. CDR3 sequence: CAIRSDRRDNEQFF. The DNA for the CDR3 is TGTGCCATCAGATCGGACAGACGCGACAATGAGCAGTTCTTC.

In the case of this clonotype: Since a much larger clone is just one base distant, this may be a read error. The chain uses TRBV7-9 and TRBJ2-7; D is perhaps TRBD1 (6 bases). The CDR3 is 16 residues long. The germline gives CDR1 SEHNR, CDR2 FQNEAQ (reference sequence). The CDR3 region is CASSPVKGVKSYERYF. The CDR3 region has the DNA TGTGCCAGCAGCCCCGTCAAGGGGGTGAAGTCCTACGAGCGGTACTTC.

This clonotype was seen ten or more times. J is TRBJ2-1 and V is TRBV12-3 or TRBV12-4; D is perhaps TRBD2 (6 bases). This CDR3 has 16 amino acids. V lost 0 bases, J lost 6 bases, and 15 bases lay in between. In nucleotides, the CDR3 is TGTGCCAGCAGTTTAGCCACGGAGGGCCGAGGCAATGAGCAGTTCTTC. Its protein product is CASSLATEGRGNEQFF.

V is TRBV29-1 and J is TRBJ2-7, with 8 bases that match TRBD2. V was clipped by 1 base and J by 0 bases; unmatched bases: 8. CDR3 size: 16 residues. Germline assignment: CDR1 SQVTM and CDR2 ANQGSEA. CDR3 DNA: TGCAGCGTTGAAGGGGGGCCGGGACTAGTCTCCTACGAGCAGTACTTC. This translates into CSVEGGPGLVSYEQYF.

The chain carries TRBV19 and TRBJ2-1, with 10 bases matching TRBD2. The CDR3 runs 16 residues. V trimming: 4 bases; J trimming: 6 bases; junction bases outside the gene matches: 9. The germline V gene has CDR1 LNHDA and CDR2 SQIVND (reference sequence). In DNA, the CDR3 is TGTGCCAGTAGTACCCTAGCGGGAGTGTGGGCCAATGAGCAGTTCTTC. Its translation is CASSTLAGVWANEQFF.